The rows below give T cell receptor beta chains drawn from one sample of a study of shared clonotypes between healthy human individuals. The protocol was immunoSEQ multiplex PCR, while the TCRdb copy is restricted to in-frame clones and leaves out a portion. The sample has millions of clones; just under 95% are singletons. The sequenced material came from naive CD8+ T cells sorted from blood. The receptors originated from a man aged 18 to 29 in good health. The CDR3 runs from the conserved cysteine through the conserved F or W. D genes are given only for firm matches. Clone size is not always given. Where it is, it says once, few, many or a class for expanded clones.

.	TRBD1	TRBV28	TRBJ2-3	14	TGTGCCAGCAGTTTAGACCAGGGGGCAGATACGCAGTATTTT	CASSLDQGADTQYF
.	.	TRBV19	TRBJ2-2	14	TGTGCCAGTAGTCACCAGGGGAGCACCGGGGAGCTGTTTTTT	CASSHQGSTGELFF
.	.	TRBV5-5	TRBJ2-7	13	TGTGCCAGCAGCTTGGCGGGGATCTACGAGCAGTACTTC	CASSLAGIYEQYF
.	TRBD1	TRBV4-1	TRBJ2-7	14	TGCGCCAGCAGCCCCCGGGACAGGGCATACGAGCAGTACTTC	CASSPRDRAYEQYF
.	TRBD1	TRBV5-4	TRBJ1-2	15	TGTGCCAGCAGCTTGCCACCCACAGGGGGGTATGGCTACACCTTC	CASSLPPTGGYGYTF
.	TRBD2	TRBV5-6	TRBJ2-5	13	TGTGCCAGCAGCTTTAGCGGGTGGGAGACCCAGTACTTC	CASSFSGWETQYF
.	.	TRBV27	TRBJ2-5	16	TGTGCCAGCAGTCCGAGTTGGGGGGCGCAGGGGATGACCCAGTACTTC	CASSPSWGAQGMTQYF
once	.	TRBV27	TRBJ1-3	15	TGTGCCAGCAGTTTAGGGGGCCCCTCTGGAAACACCATATATTTT	CASSLGGPSGNTIYF
once	.	TRBV19	TRBJ2-1	13	TGTGCCAGTAGTAGGTCGGCCTACAATGAGCAGTTCTTC	CASSRSAYNEQFF
.	.	TRBV19	TRBJ2-2	14	TGTGCCAGTAGTCAGGGGCCGAACACCGGGGAGCTGTTTTTT	CASSQGPNTGELFF
.	.	TRBV6-5	TRBJ2-1	13	TGTGCCAGCAGTTACGGCACTTACAATGAGCAGTTCTTC	CASSYGTYNEQFF
.	TRBD2	TRBV15	TRBJ2-7	16	TGTGCCACCAGCAGAGCAAGGGAGGGGTACTCCTACGAGCAGTACTTC	CATSRAREGYSYEQYF
.	.	TRBV6-1	TRBJ1-1	13	TGTGCCAGCAGTGATCGAGGATTCACTGAAGCTTTCTTT	CASSDRGFTEAFF
.	.	TRBV27	TRBJ1-6	16	TGTGCCAGCAGTTTAATGTCTAGCTCCTATAATTCACCCCTCCACTTT	CASSLMSSSYNSPLHF
.	TRBD2	TRBV27	TRBJ2-1	15	TGTGCCAGCAGTTTCCCCTTAGCGGGATACAATGAGCAGTTCTTC	CASSFPLAGYNEQFF
.	.	TRBV9	TRBJ1-4	15	TGTGCCAGCAGCGTTGGAACAGCAACTAATGAAAAACTGTTTTTT	CASSVGTATNEKLFF
.	.	TRBV7-9	TRBJ1-1	13	TGTGCCAGCAGCTTAGGGGAGGGGAAAAAAGCTTTCTTT	CASSLGEGKKAFF
once	.	TRBV21-1	TRBJ1-2	12	TGTGCCAGCAGCAAGAGGGGCTATGGCTACACCTTC	CASSKRGYGYTF
.	TRBD1	TRBV19	TRBJ2-2	14	TGTGCCAGTAAGGGGGCAACGAACACCGGGGAGCTGTTTTTT	CASKGATNTGELFF
.	.	TRBV5-1	TRBJ2-3	16	TGCGCCAGCACCCCACATCTGTGGGAGGCAGCAGATACGCAGTATTTT	CASTPHLWEAADTQYF